The 6 T cell receptor beta chains below were found in one sample sequenced in a study of Graves' ophthalmopathy and Graves' hyperthyroidism. TCR beta CDR3 regions were amplified from RNA transcripts. A first-round RT-PCR used HTBI primers, followed by a second-round multiplex PCR. One entry per CDR3 protein results from TCRdb running MiXCR on the multiplex PCR reads. This sample has about 370,000 distinct CDR3 sequences, with 17% found just once. Sequencing was done on a sample of peripheral blood. The receptors stem from an adult woman with stable Graves' hyperthyroidism.

This clonotype has at least ten counts. The chain has TRBV12-3 or TRBV12-4 and TRBJ1-5; D is possibly TRBD1 (6 bases). The CDR3 sequence is 13 residues long. The V end lost 8 bases, the J end lost 6 bases, and 14 bases lay between the germline ends. CDR3: CASGLTGAQPQHF. The CDR3 DNA is TGTGCCAGCGGGCTGACAGGTGCTCAGCCCCAGCATTTT.

This clonotype was seen many times. One junction end disagrees with the germline gene, perhaps due to a read error. The CDR3 coding sequence is TGTGCCAGCTGTGACGGCTATGGCTACACCTTC. Translated, it gives CASCDGYGYTF. The V and J genes are TRBV6-1 and TRBJ1-2; D unresolved. The CDR3 extends over 11 amino acids. Germline CDR1 reads MNHNS; CDR2 reads SASEGT.

The genes are TRBV5-4 and TRBJ1-1; 7 bases line up with TRBD1. Germline loops: CDR1 SGHNT, CDR2 YYREEE (reference sequence). The V segment lost 3 bases and the J segment 5 bases; nucleotides outside the gene matches: 16. The CDR3 contains 17 residues. CDR3 nucleotide sequence: TGTGCCAGCAGCTATAAGACAGGGAGGTTGTCGTGGACTGAAGCTTTCTTT. This translates into CASSYKTGRLSWTEAFF.

Regarding this clonotype: A much more abundant neighbour one base away suggests this may be a read error. This CDR3 is missing its conserved last phenylalanine or tryptophan, likely due to a read error. The DNA is left out, because the CDR3 cannot be placed on it with certainty; the CDR3 is given as TCRdb lists it. V gene TRBV28 combines with J gene TRBJ2-7. CDR1 is MDHEN, CDR2 SYDVKM, per germline. The CDR3 region is 13 residues in length, termini included. The CDR3 reads CASSLNVGYERYL.

Comments on this clonotype: A single base separates this from a much larger clone, so it may be a read error. Since no conserved phenylalanine or tryptophan closes the CDR3, a read error is the likely cause. The rearrangement links TRBV9 to TRBJ2-5, with TRBD2 matching 9 bases. The CDR3 spans 14 residues. V gave up 3 bases and J gave up 2 bases; unmatched junction bases: 2. The germline gives CDR1 SGDLS, CDR2 YYNGEE. This CDR3 reads CASSASGTQETQYS. The DNA for the CDR3 is TGTGCCAGCAGCGCTAGCGGGACGCAAGAGACCCAGTACTCC.

In nucleotides, the CDR3 is TGCAGTTTCCTCGGACTGACGAACACCGGGGAGCTGTTTTTT. Translated: CSFLGLTNTGELFF. The chain uses TRBV20-1 and TRBJ2-2, with D perhaps TRBD2 (5 bases). The V end was cut by 8 bases, the J end by 0 bases, with 13 bases between. In germline, CDR1 is DFQATT, CDR2 SNEGSKA (reference sequence). This CDR3 contains 14 residues.